This T cell receptor (beta chain) emerged from a study of T cell responses to AZD1222 COVID-19 vaccine. Study results and caveats: The study reported that nearly half of spike-specific TCRs target unmutated variant regions.

A remark on this clone: The antigen is undetermined.

There are 16 residues in the CDR3. Germline loops: CDR1 SEHNR, CDR2 FQNEAQ (reference sequence). V lost 1 base and J lost 6, with 16 bases in between. Profiling relied on immunoSEQ multiplex PCR, and the TCRdb table lists in-frame clones only, not all of them. The repertoire consists of 180,000 or so clones, with under 95% occurring once and the leading ten covering 1% to 1.5%. Analysis merged second doses at about 4 or about 12 weeks. The starting material was peripheral blood, obtained 28 days after the second AZD1222 dose. The TCR sequence derives from an adult who received the AZD1222 COVID-19 vaccine. The rearrangement links TRBV7-9 to TRBJ2-1, with D perhaps matching TRBD1 or TRBD2 (7 bases each). CDR3 region: CASSLVQGGLGNEQFF. The CDR3 bases are TGTGCCAGCAGCTTAGTTCAGGGGGGGCTTGGCAATGAGCAGTTCTTC.